The 8 T cell receptor beta chains given below trace back to one sample, sequenced in a study of spatial heterogeneity in lung cancer. Findings of the study overall: Counts of expanded alpha and beta TCRs within tumors tracked the tumor nonsynonymous mutation count.

TCRdb re-derived calls from the 5' RACE reads in MiXCR, one entry per CDR3 protein. The table has roughly 19,000 distinct CDR3 sequences, around 6% seen once; the top ten hold approximately 10%. For these TCRs, the target antigens are not known. Time point indicated: sample taken at primary tumor resection. The specimen comprised lung tumor tissue, sampled at surgery. These receptors originate from a female donor with early-stage non-small cell lung cancer.

There are a few counts of this clonotype. This chain joins TRBV7-6 and TRBJ2-3, with 9 nucleotides matching TRBD2. The J segment lost 0 bases and the V segment lost 5 bases, leaving 9 bases of the junction unmatched. From germline, CDR1 is SGHVS and CDR2 FNYEAQ. This CDR3 is 17 amino acids long. The CDR3 reads CASSPPLAGSSTDTQYF. CDR3 coding DNA: TGTGCCAGCAGCCCCCCCCTAGCGGGATCTAGCACAGATACGCAGTATTTT.

This clonotype was observed at least ten times. The chain is built from TRBV6-1 and TRBJ1-4; TRBD1 agrees at 7 bases. The V gene end was trimmed by 8 bases and the J gene end by 6 bases; junction bases not matched to a gene: 6. Germline assignment: CDR1 MNHNS and CDR2 SASEGT. The CDR3 is 13 residues long. The DNA for the CDR3 is TGTGCCAGCTCTAGGGGGCGGGATGAAAAACTGTTTTTT. Translating gives CASSRGRDEKLFF.

This clonotype was counted between two and nine times. The genes are TRBV18 and TRBJ2-1, with 9 bases lining up with TRBD1. V lost 3 bases to trimming and J lost 6 bases; unmatched junction nucleotides: 6. In germline, CDR1 is KGHSH, CDR2 LQKENI. The CDR3 is made up of 15 amino acids. In DNA form, the CDR3 reads TGTGCCAGCTCACCTTCACAGGGGGCCGGCAATGAGCAGTTCTTC. It translates to CASSPSQGAGNEQFF.

This clonotype was found many times. The chain combines TRBV7-9 with TRBJ1-1; no clear D. The ends were cut back, 5 bases at V and 7 bases at J, with 8 bases in the middle. Germline-derived CDR1 and CDR2 are SEHNR and FQNEAQ (reference sequence). The CDR3 spans 11 residues. Written as DNA, the CDR3 is TGTGCCAGCAGCCCCACTCTTGAAGCTTTCTTT. This codes for CASSPTLEAFF. Looking up the rest from reference TRBV7-9 and TRBJ1-1 gives the full variable domain: DTGVSQNPRHKITKRGQNVTFRCDPISEHNRLYWYRQTLGQGPEFLTYFQNEAQLEKSRLLSDRFSAERPKGSFSTLEIQRTEQGDSAMYLCASSPTLEAFFGQGTRLTVV.

This clonotype appeared many times. The CDR3 loop is CASSPGTSSGANVLTF. The CDR3 DNA sequence: TGCGCCAGCAGCCCTGGGACAAGCTCTGGGGCCAACGTCCTGACTTTC. The V call is TRBV5-1, the J call TRBJ2-6, with D possibly TRBD1 on 6 matching bases. From germline, CDR1 is SGHRS and CDR2 YFSETQ. The CDR3 has 16 residues. With 4 bases removed from V and 0 bases from J, the gap between germline ends came to 11 bases.

This clonotype was found many times. The chain joins TRBV7-9 to TRBJ2-1; 8 positions agree with TRBD2. With 4 bases clipped from V and 1 base from J, the junction kept 21 bases outside the gene matches. CDR3 length: 21 residues. Germline CDR1 SEHNR, CDR2 FQNEAQ (reference sequence). The CDR3 loop is CASSYPRGSGNRASSYNEQFF. The CDR3, as DNA: TGTGCCAGCAGCTACCCGCGGGGTAGCGGGAATAGGGCATCTTCCTACAATGAGCAGTTCTTC.

Relative to its sample, this clonotype is medium-sized (0.01 to 0.1%). The chain has TRBV5-1 and TRBJ2-5; 8 bases agree with TRBD1. The CDR3 sequence is 13 residues long. Germline V CDR1 and CDR2: SGHRS, YFSETQ. V was clipped by 4 bases and J by 4 bases; unmatched bases: 3. The CDR3 region is CASSIGQGETQYF. The CDR3 nucleotides are TGCGCCAGCAGCATCGGACAGGGAGAGACCCAGTACTTC.

This clonotype has more than one count but fewer than ten. The chain links TRBV10-1 to TRBJ2-1, with 11 bases aligning to TRBD2. This CDR3 has 16 amino acids. V was clipped by 0 bases and J by 4 bases; unmatched bases: 2. Looked up from germline, CDR1 is WNHNN and CDR2 is SYGVQD (reference sequence). The CDR3 sequence is CASSESTSGAYNEQFF. The CDR3, as DNA: TGCGCCAGCAGTGAGTCGACTAGCGGGGCTTACAATGAGCAGTTCTTC.